This T cell receptor (beta chain) was recovered during a study of human T cells and chemical hapten exposure. This CDR3 comprises 15 residues. In germline, CDR1 is MNHNY, CDR2 SVGAGI (reference sequence). The V gene lost 2 bases and the J gene lost 5 bases, with 15 bases spanning the gap. As regards this clonotype: Its specificity is unknown.

Time point in this sample: patch test 1, 2 weeks after DPC sensitization. Treatment here: therapeutic diphenylcyclopropenone sensitization with weekly scalp DPC. It was from unfractionated whole blood that total RNA was extracted. As the library was built, unique molecular identifiers were attached to individual cDNA molecules. TCRdb reprocessed the RACE reads via MiXCR and lists one record per CDR3 protein. The profile shows some 400,000 distinct CDR3 sequences, around 4.8% of them singletons. Study conclusions and caveats: Counts of expanded TCRs at PT1 were positively correlated with patch test score.

The receptor was derived from a woman between 50 and 59 years old with alopecia areata. Some clones in this sample may be carry-over from other donors' samples. Here the sequenced sample was whole blood, taken in connection with sensitization to the hapten diphenylcyclopropenone (DPC). The chain employs TRBV6-6 and TRBJ2-5; D gene ambiguous. Written as DNA, the CDR3 is TGTGCCAGCAGTTACCACAGTGAACCTAAGGAGACCCAGTACTTC. Encoded protein: CASSYHSEPKETQYF.